Below, 24 T cell receptor beta chains from the same sample are listed, as sequenced in a study of molecular identifiers for immune sequencing clone quantification. TCRdb processed the PCR reads anew with MiXCR; each CDR3 protein has one entry. The top ten clones hold 0.7% to 0.9% of a sample with around 470,000 distinct CDR3 sequences, 25% of them seen once. Source material: naive CD8+ T cells from blood, with Jurkat cell RNA spiked in. Subset defined: FACS-sorted CD8+CD4-CCR7+CD45RA+ naive T cells. Receptors were obtained from a human donor in good health. Some libraries in this study had Jurkat cell RNA spiked in.

The chain is built from TRBV19 and TRBJ2-3, with D possibly being TRBD2 (6 bases). The germline V gene encodes CDR1 LNHDA and CDR2 SQIVND (reference sequence). This CDR3 region has 15 residues. Deletions cut 1 base from V and 0 bases from J, with 8 bases between. The DNA of the CDR3 is TGTGCCAGTAGTATAGGGACTAAGAGCACAGATACGCAGTATTTT. It specifies CASSIGTKSTDTQYF.

At least ten counts were recorded for this clonotype. This chain joins TRBV29-1 and TRBJ2-5, with D unresolved. The CDR3 contains 11 residues. The V and J ends lost 8 bases and 2 bases respectively, with 9 bases between them. Germline assignment: CDR1 SQVTM and CDR2 ANQGSEA. CDR3 DNA: TGCAGCTCGGTGGGGCAAGAGACCCAGTACTTC. This encodes CSSVGQETQYF.

The CDR3 DNA reads as TGTGCCAGCAGTGAAGGACGACTGAGTTACGAGCAGTACTTC. It translates to CASSEGRLSYEQYF. The chain carries TRBV6-1 and TRBJ2-7; no clear D gene. From germline, CDR1 is MNHNS and CDR2 SASEGT. This CDR3 spans 14 amino acids. The ends were cut back, 1 base at V and 4 bases at J, with 11 bases in the middle.

The rearrangement uses TRBV5-1 and TRBJ2-5; D ambiguous. Trimming removed 0 bases from V and 5 bases from J, with 20 bases in between. The CDR3 is 17 amino acids. Looked up from germline, CDR1 is SGHRS and CDR2 is YFSETQ. This CDR3 reads CASSLGSVKWASETQYF. CDR3 in DNA: TGCGCCAGCAGCTTGGGGTCTGTGAAGTGGGCTAGTGAGACCCAGTACTTC.

Comment on this clonotype: This could be a read error, since a much larger clone is one nucleotide away. The J gene is TRBJ2-7, the V gene TRBV12-5; 9 bases agree with TRBD1. Trimming at V came to 7 bases and at J to 6 bases, leaving 7 bases not matched to a gene. This CDR3 region has 13 residues. Germline V gene data show CDR1 as LGHNT and CDR2 as FRNRAP. The CDR3 DNA reads as TGTGCTAGTGCTCCGGACAGGGGCGCCGAGCAGTACTTC. Translated: CASAPDRGAEQYF.

V and J are TRBV7-2 and TRBJ1-1; 7 nucleotides agree with TRBD1. CDR3 length equals 17 residues. Looked up from germline, CDR1 is SGHTA and CDR2 is FQGNSA. The V and J ends lost 8 bases and 1 base, in that order; junction bases with no gene match: 16. CDR3 coding DNA: TGTGCCAGCCGCCATAGCCGGGGCAGGGGGTCGAACACTGAAGCTTTCTTT. Translating gives CASRHSRGRGSNTEAFF.

The chain uses TRBV3-1 and TRBJ2-4; 7 bases align to TRBD2. This CDR3 is 17 amino acids long. CDR1 and CDR2 from the germline V gene are LGHDT and YNNKEL (reference sequence). With 1 base clipped from V and 2 bases from J, the junction kept 8 bases outside the gene matches. CDR3 DNA: TGTGCCAGCAGCCAAGCACCTAGCGGTGTGACCAAAAACATTCAGTACTTC. Amino acids: CASSQAPSGVTKNIQYF.

This clonotype has a handful of counts. The chain carries TRBV20-1 and TRBJ2-7; D gene uncertain. Germline V gene lookup returns CDR1 DFQATT and CDR2 SNEGSKA (reference sequence). The V gene lost 4 bases and the J gene lost 5 bases, with 9 bases spanning the gap. CDR3 length equals 11 residues. CDR3 sequence: CSAKQVNEQYF. CDR3 coding DNA: TGCAGTGCTAAACAAGTCAACGAGCAGTACTTC.

The chain carries TRBV4-1 and TRBJ2-7, with D tentatively TRBD1 or TRBD2 (6 bases each). The CDR3 totals 15 residues. Trimming cost V 5 bases and J 7 bases, with 21 bases left between them. Germline CDR1 reads MGHRA; CDR2 reads YSYEKL. The CDR3 nucleotides read TGCGCCAGCAGCTTGGGGGGCGATCCTACTGGGGAGCAGTACTTC. Translation gives CASSLGGDPTGEQYF.

This clonotype was picked up a small number of times. The chain employs TRBV4-3 and TRBJ2-3; 8 bases map to TRBD1. The CDR3 totals 14 residues. V gave up 3 bases and J gave up 5 bases; unmatched junction bases: 4. Germline CDR1 is LGHNA and CDR2 is YSLEER. CDR3 sequence (DNA): TGCGCCAGCAGCCATGGACAGGGTGGAGATACGCAGTATTTT. Translating gives CASSHGQGGDTQYF.

This clonotype was observed at least ten times. The gene calls are TRBV30 and TRBJ2-5; D is unresolved. V lost 1 base, J lost 0 bases, and 9 bases lay in between. This CDR3 region has 14 residues. Germline V gene sequence: CDR1 GTSNPN, CDR2 SVGIG (reference sequence). The chain's CDR3 is CAWSDPFDQETQYF. DNA of the CDR3: TGTGCCTGGAGTGACCCTTTTGACCAAGAGACCCAGTACTTC.

The V call is TRBV20-1, the J call TRBJ2-3, with 15 bases identical to TRBD2. The trim removed 2 bases at V and 7 bases at J, leaving 7 bases unmatched. The CDR3 extends over 16 amino acids. Germline CDR1 DFQATT, CDR2 SNEGSKA (reference sequence). The CDR3 loop reads CSARPRTSGGAYTQYF. The CDR3 DNA reads as TGCAGTGCTAGACCCCGGACTAGCGGGGGGGCATATACGCAGTATTTT.

The chain employs TRBV11-2 and TRBJ1-1; the D gene is possibly TRBD1 (5 bases). Per germline, CDR1 SGHAT and CDR2 FQNNGV. Trimming removed 5 bases from V and 5 bases from J, with 18 bases in between. The CDR3 spans 15 residues. CDR3 sequence: CASSLRVTAATEAFF. Here the CDR3 DNA reads TGTGCCAGCAGCCTCAGAGTGACAGCGGCGACTGAAGCTTTCTTT.

The gene calls are TRBV9 and TRBJ2-3, with TRBD2 as a possible D gene (6 bases). Germline V gene data show CDR1 as SGDLS and CDR2 as YYNGEE. This CDR3 spans 16 amino acids. V shed 4 bases and J shed 4 bases, with 19 bases lying between them. In nucleotides, the CDR3 is TGTGCCAGCAGCCCAGAGGAGGGAGGTGTATCAGATACGCAGTATTTT. Translation gives CASSPEEGGVSDTQYF.

This chain uses TRBV30 with TRBJ2-1; D is unclear. CDR3 length: 14 amino acids. With 4 bases removed from V and 0 bases from J, the gap between germline ends came to 10 bases. CDR1 and CDR2 from the germline V gene are GTSNPN and SVGIG (reference sequence). CDR3 sequence reads: CAWTGESSYNEQFF. The CDR3 nucleotides are TGTGCCTGGACAGGAGAGAGCTCCTACAATGAGCAGTTCTTC.

This clonotype was found many times. The chain has TRBV5-1 and TRBJ2-7; D uncertain. CDR3 length: 13 amino acids. V shed 2 bases and J shed 4 bases, with 10 bases lying between them. The germline gives CDR1 SGHRS, CDR2 YFSETQ. CDR3 coding DNA: TGCGCCAGCAGCTTAGACCTTTTGTACGAGCAGTACTTC. Protein sequence: CASSLDLLYEQYF.

This clonotype was detected many times. The chain employs TRBV14 and TRBJ1-2; perhaps TRBD1 as D (6 bases). Germline V gives CDR1 SGHDN, CDR2 FVKESK. Trimming removed 4 bases from V and 5 bases from J, with 14 bases in between. This CDR3 contains 14 residues. CDR3 nucleotides: TGTGCCAGCAGCCCCTGGGGACAAGATTATGGCTACACCTTC. It codes for CASSPWGQDYGYTF.

This clonotype came up many times. The chain joins TRBV5-6 to TRBJ2-7; D remains ambiguous. CDR1 and CDR2 from the germline V gene are SGHDT and YYEEEE. CDR3 length: 14 residues. V lost 4 bases and J 7 bases, leaving 18 bases between the germline ends. CDR3 loop: CASSPSMSYQEQYF. For the CDR3, the DNA is TGTGCCAGCAGCCCTTCCATGTCATACCAGGAGCAGTACTTC.

This clonotype was found many times. J is TRBJ2-3 and V is TRBV7-9; tentative D call: TRBD2 (5 bases). Germline-derived CDR1 and CDR2 are SEHNR and FQNEAQ (reference sequence). This CDR3 comprises 13 residues. V shed 4 bases and J shed 2 bases, with 7 bases lying between them. The CDR3: CASSWEHTDTQYF. CDR3 coding DNA: TGTGCCAGCAGCTGGGAGCACACAGATACGCAGTATTTT.

Concerning this clonotype: One base away lies a much larger clone, so this may be a sequencing read error. The final CDR3 position lacks the conserved phenylalanine or tryptophan, pointing to a likely read error. This rearrangement joins TRBV28 to TRBJ1-1; D perhaps matches TRBD1 (6 bases). This CDR3 is built from 14 residues. Germline CDR1 is MDHEN and CDR2 is SYDVKM. Deletions cut 2 bases from V and 2 bases from J, with 9 bases between. This CDR3 is CASSLRGANTEAFL. CDR3 bases: TGTGCCAGCAGTTTAAGGGGGGCAAACACTGAAGCTTTCCTT.

This clonotype was counted ten times or more. The chain uses TRBV13 and TRBJ2-5; TRBD2 is a possible D gene (5 bases). With 5 bases removed from V and 1 base from J, the gap between germline ends came to 8 bases. In germline, CDR1 is PRHDT, CDR2 FYEKMQ (reference sequence). This CDR3 has 13 residues. The CDR3 DNA sequence: TGTGCCAGCAGCCACGGAGGCCAAGAGACCCAGTACTTC. Protein sequence: CASSHGGQETQYF. The full variable domain, rest sourced from reference TRBV13 and TRBJ2-5, is AAGVIQSPRHLIKEKRETATLKCYPIPRHDTVYWYQQGPGQDPQFLISFYEKMQSDKGSIPDRFSAQQFSDYHSELNMSSLELGDSALYFCASSHGGQETQYFGPGTRLLVL.

This clonotype was recorded many times. This chain links TRBV6-6 with TRBJ2-1, with D possibly matching TRBD2 (5 bases). There are 13 residues in the CDR3. Trimming took 6 bases from V and 6 from J, leaving 12 bases between them. Per germline, CDR1 MNHNY and CDR2 SVGAGI (reference sequence). The CDR3 nucleotides read TGTGCCAGCAGATCCACCCGGGGCAATGAGCAGTTCTTC. This sequence encodes CASRSTRGNEQFF.

V and J are TRBV7-9 and TRBJ1-6, with 9 positions matching TRBD1. V shed 5 bases, J shed 7 bases, and the junction held 6 bases outside the gene matches. The CDR3 consists of 15 residues. The V gene's germline CDR1 is SEHNR and CDR2 FQNEAQ (reference sequence). The CDR3 is CASSPTGTGNSPLHF. In DNA form, the CDR3 reads TGTGCCAGCAGCCCAACCGGGACAGGGAATTCACCCCTCCACTTT.

V is TRBV12-3 or TRBV12-4 and J is TRBJ1-4, with TRBD1 matching 7 bases. J was trimmed by 8 bases and V by 4 bases; bases with no gene match: 13. The CDR3 contains 16 residues. The DNA for the CDR3 is TGTGCCAGCAGTTCGCCCCAAACAGGGGTGGGAGAAAAACTGTTTTTT. Amino acid sequence: CASSSPQTGVGEKLFF.